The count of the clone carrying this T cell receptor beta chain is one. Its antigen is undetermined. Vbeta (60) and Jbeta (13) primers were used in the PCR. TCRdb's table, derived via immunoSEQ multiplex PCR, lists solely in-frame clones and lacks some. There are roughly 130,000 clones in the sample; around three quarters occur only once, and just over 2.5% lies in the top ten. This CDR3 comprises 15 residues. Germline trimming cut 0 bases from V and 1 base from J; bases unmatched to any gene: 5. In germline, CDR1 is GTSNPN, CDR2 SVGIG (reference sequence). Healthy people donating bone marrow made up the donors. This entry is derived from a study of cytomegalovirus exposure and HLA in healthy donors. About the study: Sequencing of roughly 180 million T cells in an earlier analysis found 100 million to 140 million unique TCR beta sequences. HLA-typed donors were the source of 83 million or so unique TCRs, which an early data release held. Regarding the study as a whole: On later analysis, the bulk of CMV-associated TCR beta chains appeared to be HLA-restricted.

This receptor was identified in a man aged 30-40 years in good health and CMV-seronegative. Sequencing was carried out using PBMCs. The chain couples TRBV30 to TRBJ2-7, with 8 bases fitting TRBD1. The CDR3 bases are TGTGCCTGGAGTGTAGGAGGGACAGGTTCCTACGAGCAGTACTTC. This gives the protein CAWSVGGTGSYEQYF.